This entry is about one T cell receptor beta chain. V lost 0 bases and J lost 6, with 10 bases in between. CDR1 and CDR2 from the germline V gene are SGDLS and YYNGEE. This CDR3 region has 13 residues. The authors' processing: Amplified reference gene primers provided the basis for estimating nucleated cell counts. Here immunoSEQ multiplex PCR was the method, and the copy in TCRdb shows in-frame clones only, minus some. Clone size and V and J calls were adopted from that table, with D and trimming inferred from the DNA. Of over 35,000 clones in the sample, 81% were seen once. These data come from a study of blood T cell repertoires in COVID-19. Whole-study context: From the United States, Italy and Spain came samples of acute and convalescent COVID-19. T cells, B-cell-depleted T cells, or PBMCs supplied cDNA or gDNA.

This clonotype was obtained from a man aged 35-49 years with active or convalescent COVID-19. The chain uses TRBV9 and TRBJ2-7; D remains unclear. What was sequenced was peripheral blood. CDR3 bases: TGTGCCAGCAGCGTAGTCCCCTCAGGCGAGCAGTACTTC. Translating gives CASSVVPSGEQYF.